These T cell receptor beta chains were read from a single sample in a study of shared clonotypes between healthy human individuals. TCRdb's table, derived via immunoSEQ multiplex PCR, lists solely in-frame clones and lacks some. The sample carries around 620,000 clones, 90% to 95% recorded once. The sequenced sample consisted of naive CD8+ T cells sorted from blood. These receptors were taken from a woman aged 25 to 39 in good health. Each CDR3 is given with its conserved first and last residue. A D gene is named only where the DNA matches it firmly. Rows give clone size only sometimes, using once, few, many, or a class for an expanded clone.

V,D,J,size,CDR3,DNA
TRBV5-4,.,TRBJ2-7,.,CASSLMDEQYF,TGTGCCAGCAGCTTGATGGACGAGCAGTACTTC
TRBV19,.,TRBJ1-1,.,CASSISPRNTEAFF,TGTGCCAGTAGTATTTCACCAAGGAACACTGAAGCTTTCTTT
TRBV25-1,TRBD1,TRBJ1-4,.,CASQGGDEKLFF,TGTGCCAGCCAGGGGGGGGATGAAAAACTGTTTTTT
TRBV28,.,TRBJ1-1,.,CASSATLGRDEAFF,TGTGCCAGCAGCGCGACTCTGGGTCGGGATGAAGCTTTCTTT
TRBV5-1,.,TRBJ1-1,.,CASSLDSFNTEAFF,TGCGCCAGCAGCTTGGACAGCTTTAACACTGAAGCTTTCTTT
TRBV5-1,.,TRBJ2-1,.,CASSAGLTEEQFF,TGCGCCAGCAGCGCAGGACTAACCGAGGAGCAGTTCTTC
TRBV19,.,TRBJ1-5,.,CASRMRTAVYNQPQHF,TGTGCCAGTAGGATGAGAACGGCCGTATACAATCAGCCCCAGCATTTT
TRBV5-1,TRBD2,TRBJ2-2,.,CASSLELAGGELFF,TGCGCCAGCAGCTTGGAACTAGCGGGCGGGGAGCTGTTTTTT
TRBV7-8,.,TRBJ1-4,.,CASSPRRGERKLFF,TGTGCCAGCAGCCCACGGAGGGGGGAGAGAAAACTGTTTTTT
TRBV5-1,.,TRBJ2-7,.,CASSLARDSYEQYF,TGCGCCAGCAGCTTGGCGCGGGACAGCTACGAGCAGTACTTC
TRBV10-3,.,TRBJ1-5,few,CAISESESLSNQPQHF,TGTGCCATCAGTGAGTCGGAATCCTTGAGCAATCAGCCCCAGCATTTT
TRBV11-2,.,TRBJ2-3,.,CASSFGPDTQYF,TGTGCCAGCAGCTTTGGACCAGATACGCAGTATTTT
TRBV29-1,.,TRBJ2-5,.,CSVEVGLVETQYF,TGCAGCGTTGAAGTTGGGTTGGTGGAGACCCAGTACTTC
TRBV28,.,TRBJ1-2,.,CASSSDPLTPRHGYTF,TGTGCCAGCAGTTCCGACCCCCTGACACCCAGGCATGGCTACACCTTC
TRBV5-6,.,TRBJ1-1,.,CASSLQAGGSEAFF,TGTGCCAGCAGCTTGCAGGCAGGCGGTAGTGAAGCTTTCTTT
TRBV28,TRBD1,TRBJ1-5,.,CASSLRGLNQPQHF,TGTGCCAGCAGTTTGAGGGGGCTGAATCAGCCCCAGCATTTT
TRBV13,TRBD2,TRBJ2-1,.,CASSLIPGLAGIVEQFF,TGTGCCAGCAGCCTAATACCGGGACTAGCGGGAATCGTTGAGCAGTTCTTC
TRBV13,TRBD2,TRBJ2-7,.,CASSAGLAGKYEQYF,TGTGCCAGCAGCGCAGGACTAGCGGGAAAGTACGAGCAGTACTTC
TRBV6-1,.,TRBJ1-4,.,CASSGGWGLTNEKLFF,TGTGCCAGCAGTGGGGGTTGGGGGCTGACTAATGAAAAACTGTTTTTT
TRBV28,.,TRBJ2-5,once,CASSAGYETQYF,TGTGCCAGCAGTGCAGGGTACGAGACCCAGTACTTC
TRBV23-1,.,TRBJ1-1,.,CASSQYRRVNTEAFF,TGCGCCAGCAGTCAATATCGCAGGGTGAACACTGAAGCTTTCTTT
TRBV27,TRBD1,TRBJ2-7,.,CASTGQGMNEQYF,TGTGCCAGCACCGGACAGGGTATGAACGAGCAGTACTTC
TRBV15,.,TRBJ1-1,.,CATSREGTEAFF,TGTGCCACCAGCAGAGAAGGGACTGAAGCTTTCTTT